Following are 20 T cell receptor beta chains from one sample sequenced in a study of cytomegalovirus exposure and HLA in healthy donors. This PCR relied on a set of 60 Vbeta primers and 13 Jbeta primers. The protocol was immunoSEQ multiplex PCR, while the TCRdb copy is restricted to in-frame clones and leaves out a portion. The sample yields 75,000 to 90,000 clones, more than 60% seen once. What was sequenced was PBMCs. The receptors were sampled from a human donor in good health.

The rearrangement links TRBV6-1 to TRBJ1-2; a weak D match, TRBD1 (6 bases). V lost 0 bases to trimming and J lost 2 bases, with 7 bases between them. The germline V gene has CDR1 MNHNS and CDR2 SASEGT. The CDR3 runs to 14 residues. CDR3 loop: CASSEAGANYGYTF. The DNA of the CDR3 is TGTGCCAGCAGTGAAGCGGGGGCCAACTATGGCTACACCTTC.

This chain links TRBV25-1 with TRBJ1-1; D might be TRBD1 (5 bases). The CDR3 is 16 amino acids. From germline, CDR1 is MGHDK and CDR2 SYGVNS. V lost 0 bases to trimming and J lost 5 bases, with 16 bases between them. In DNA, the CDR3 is TGTGCCAGCAGTGAATATGGCAGGGTAGGAAAAACTGAAGCTTTCTTT. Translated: CASSEYGRVGKTEAFF.

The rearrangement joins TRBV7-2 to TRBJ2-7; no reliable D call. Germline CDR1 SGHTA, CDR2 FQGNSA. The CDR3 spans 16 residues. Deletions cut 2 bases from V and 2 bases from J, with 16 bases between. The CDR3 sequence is CASSLQSGLTPYEQYF. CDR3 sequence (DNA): TGTGCCAGCAGCTTACAGTCTGGGCTTACCCCCTACGAGCAGTACTTC.

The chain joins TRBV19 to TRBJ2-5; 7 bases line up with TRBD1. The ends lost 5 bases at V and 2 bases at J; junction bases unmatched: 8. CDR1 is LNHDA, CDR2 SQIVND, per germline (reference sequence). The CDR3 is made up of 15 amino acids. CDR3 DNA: TGTGCCAGTAGTCCACTCCGGGACAGACAAGAGACCCAGTACTTC. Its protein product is CASSPLRDRQETQYF.

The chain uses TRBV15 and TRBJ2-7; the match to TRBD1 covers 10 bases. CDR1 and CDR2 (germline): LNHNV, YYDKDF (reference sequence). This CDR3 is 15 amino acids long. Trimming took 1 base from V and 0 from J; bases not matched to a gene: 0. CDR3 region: CATSRGTGGSYEQYF. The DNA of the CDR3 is TGTGCCACCAGCAGAGGGACAGGGGGCTCCTACGAGCAGTACTTC. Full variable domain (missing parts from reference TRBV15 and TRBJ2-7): DAMVIQNPRYQVTQFGKPVTLSCSQTLNHNVMYWYQQKSSQAPKLLFHYYDKDFNNEADTPDNFQSRRPNTSFCFLDIRSPGLGDTAMYLCATSRGTGGSYEQYFGPGTRLTVT.

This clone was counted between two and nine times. CDR3 sequence (DNA): TGTGCCAGCAGCCGGGACACACGAGGACCGAGGACCATATATTTT. Translating gives CASSRDTRGPRTIYF. The chain employs TRBV6-5 and TRBJ1-3; D possibly corresponds to TRBD1 (6 bases). V lost 6 bases and J 10 bases, leaving 22 bases between the germline ends. CDR3 length: 15 amino acids. Looked up from germline, CDR1 is MNHEY and CDR2 is SVGAGI.

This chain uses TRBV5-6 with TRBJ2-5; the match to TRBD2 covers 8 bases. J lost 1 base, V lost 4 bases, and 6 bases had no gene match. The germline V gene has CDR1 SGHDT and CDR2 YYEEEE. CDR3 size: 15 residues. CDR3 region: CASSRPTSGQETQYF. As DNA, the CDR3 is TGTGCCAGCAGCCGACCCACTAGCGGCCAAGAGACCCAGTACTTC.

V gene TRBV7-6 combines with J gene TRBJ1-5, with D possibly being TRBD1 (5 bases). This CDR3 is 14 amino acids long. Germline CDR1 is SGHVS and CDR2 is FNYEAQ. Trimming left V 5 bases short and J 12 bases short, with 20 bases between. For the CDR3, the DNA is TGTGCCAGCAGCCCTCTGTCGACGGGGGGTCTCCAGCATTTT. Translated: CASSPLSTGGLQHF.

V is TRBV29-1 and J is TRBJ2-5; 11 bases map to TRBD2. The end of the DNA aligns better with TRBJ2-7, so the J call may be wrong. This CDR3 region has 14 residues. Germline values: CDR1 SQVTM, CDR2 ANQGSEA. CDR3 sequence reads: CSVGLAGGKNEQYF. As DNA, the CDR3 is TGCAGCGTCGGCCTAGCGGGGGGAAAGAACGAGCAGTACTTC.

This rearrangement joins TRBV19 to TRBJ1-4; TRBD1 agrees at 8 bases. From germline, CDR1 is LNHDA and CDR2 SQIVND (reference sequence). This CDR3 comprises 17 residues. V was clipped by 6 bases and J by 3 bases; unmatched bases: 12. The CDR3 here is CASSLGTGFTSNEKLFF. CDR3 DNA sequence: TGTGCCAGTAGCCTCGGGACAGGATTTACATCTAATGAAAAACTGTTTTTT.

CDR3 loop: CASSDAGAGTDTQYF. CDR3 bases: TGTGCCAGCAGTGATGCGGGGGCCGGGACAGATACGCAGTATTTT. V gene TRBV2 combines with J gene TRBJ2-3; D is possibly TRBD2 (7 bases). V was cut by 3 bases and J by 3 bases, with 13 bases left in between. Per germline, CDR1 SNHLY and CDR2 FYNNEI. The CDR3 runs to 15 residues.

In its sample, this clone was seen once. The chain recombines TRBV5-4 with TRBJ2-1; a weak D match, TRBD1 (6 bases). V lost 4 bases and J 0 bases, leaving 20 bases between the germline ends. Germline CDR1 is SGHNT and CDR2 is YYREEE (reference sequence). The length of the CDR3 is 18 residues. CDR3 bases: TGTGCCAGCAGCCACCCTTCAGGGGCGTATAGCTCCTACAATGAGCAGTTCTTC. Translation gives CASSHPSGAYSSYNEQFF.

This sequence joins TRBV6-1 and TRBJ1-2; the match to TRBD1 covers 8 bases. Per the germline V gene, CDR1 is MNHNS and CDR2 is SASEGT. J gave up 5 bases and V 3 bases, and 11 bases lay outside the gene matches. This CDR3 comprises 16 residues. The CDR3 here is CASSDFRGQAYYGYTF. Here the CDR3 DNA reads TGTGCCAGCAGTGACTTCAGGGGGCAAGCGTATTATGGCTACACCTTC.

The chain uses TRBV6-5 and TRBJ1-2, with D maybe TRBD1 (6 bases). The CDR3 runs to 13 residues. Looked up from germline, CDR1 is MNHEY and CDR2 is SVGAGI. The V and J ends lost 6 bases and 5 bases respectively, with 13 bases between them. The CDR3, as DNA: TGTGCCAGCAGATATGACAGGAGTTATGGCTACACCTTC. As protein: CASRYDRSYGYTF.

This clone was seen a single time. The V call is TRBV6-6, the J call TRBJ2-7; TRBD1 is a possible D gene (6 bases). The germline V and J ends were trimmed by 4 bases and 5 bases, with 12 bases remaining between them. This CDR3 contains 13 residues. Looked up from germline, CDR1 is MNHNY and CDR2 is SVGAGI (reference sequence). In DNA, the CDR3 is TGTGCCAGCAGTTTTGACAGGTACGACGAGCAGTACTTC. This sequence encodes CASSFDRYDEQYF.

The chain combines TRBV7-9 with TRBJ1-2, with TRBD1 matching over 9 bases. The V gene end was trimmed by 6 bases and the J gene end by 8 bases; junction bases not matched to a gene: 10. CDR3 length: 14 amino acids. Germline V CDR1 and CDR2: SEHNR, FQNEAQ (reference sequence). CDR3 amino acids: CASRPTGGPGGYTF. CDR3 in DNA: TGTGCCAGCAGGCCTACAGGGGGCCCCGGAGGCTACACCTTC.

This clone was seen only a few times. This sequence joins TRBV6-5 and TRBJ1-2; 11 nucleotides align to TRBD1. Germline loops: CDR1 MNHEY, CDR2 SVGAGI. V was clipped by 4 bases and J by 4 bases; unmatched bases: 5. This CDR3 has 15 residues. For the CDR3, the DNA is TGTGCCAGCAGTTCCGGGACAGGGGGTGGCTATGGCTACACCTTC. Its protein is CASSSGTGGGYGYTF.

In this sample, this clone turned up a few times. The DNA of the CDR3 is TGTGCCAGCAGTGACAGGAGGGGATCCACTGAAGCTTTCTTT. Its translation is CASSDRRGSTEAFF. This rearrangement joins TRBV6-4 to TRBJ1-1; a possible D gene is TRBD1 (5 bases). Germline CDR1 MRHNA, CDR2 SNTAGT. This CDR3 has 14 amino acids. Trimming shortened V by 2 bases and J by 4 bases, and 11 bases separated the two germline ends.

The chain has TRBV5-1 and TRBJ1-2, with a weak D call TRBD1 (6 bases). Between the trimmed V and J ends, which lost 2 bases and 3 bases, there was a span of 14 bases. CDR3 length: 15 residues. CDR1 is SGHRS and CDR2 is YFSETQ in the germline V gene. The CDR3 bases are TGCGCCAGCAGCTTAGATGCAGGGGCGGACTATGGCTACACCTTC. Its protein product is CASSLDAGADYGYTF.

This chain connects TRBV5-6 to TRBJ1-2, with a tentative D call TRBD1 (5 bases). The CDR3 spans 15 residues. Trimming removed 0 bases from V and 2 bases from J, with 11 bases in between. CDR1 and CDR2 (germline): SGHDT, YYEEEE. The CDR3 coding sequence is TGTGCCAGCAGCTTGGGGGCCGCAGGGAACTATGGCTACACCTTC. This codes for CASSLGAAGNYGYTF.